This TCR beta chain comes out of a study of post-analysis software for immune sequencing data. About the research overall: Disease trajectories encompassed relapsing-remitting, secondary progressive and progressive-relapsing multiple sclerosis.

Broader study findings: With TRBV5-6, TRBV5-1 and TRBV20-1 included, 4 to 6 TRBV segments were more frequent in patients than in controls.

Germline loops: CDR1 SGHRS, CDR2 YFSETQ. Trimming pared 2 bases from V and 5 bases from J, leaving 16 bases between. The CDR3 sequence is 15 residues long. Sequencing libraries made from TCR beta cDNA carried unique molecular identifiers. T cells, about 0.95 to 11 million of them, yielded a few hundred thousand cDNA molecules. TCRdb used MiXCR to reprocess the PCR reads, holding one entry per CDR3 protein. The data hold 700,000 to 900,000 distinct CDR3 sequences, with 35% to 55% observed a single time. Comments on this clonotype: The antigen is not known.

Sample: blood. This chain uses TRBV5-1 with TRBJ2-5; D may be TRBD2 (6 bases). The receptor's source is a girl aged 10 to 17 with multiple sclerosis. CDR3 sequence reads: CASSFLGDGGETQYF. The CDR3, as DNA: TGCGCCAGCAGCTTCTTGGGGGACGGAGGGGAGACCCAGTACTTC.